The TCR beta chain described here comes from a study of blood T cell repertoires in COVID-19 (dated by TCRdb to about 2020). Some background on the complete study: Samples covering the acute and convalescent phases of COVID-19 were provided by collaborators in the United States, Italy and Spain. The prospective study material was composed of cDNA or gDNA derived from T cells, B-cell-depleted T cells, or PBMCs. Subjects who had been exposed to COVID-19, were actively infected with it, or had recovered from it provided the deeply sampled blood TCRbeta repertoires that made up the dataset. Where available, HLA class I and class II types were taken from metadata supplied by the sample provider and were not determined by assay-based typing. Nearly every sample came with metadata listing a de-identified subject ID, COVID-19 status, age in years and sex. Samples were obtained from the ongoing ImmuneRACE study (first 160 participants) and from 1,254 subjects provided by 6 global collaborators. The repertoires were released in a freely available public database meant as a resource for research on the immune response to SARS-CoV-2. Overall study outcomes, separate from this receptor: Clinical and demographic metadata were provided uncurated, with the amount varying by source and participant.

TCRbeta CDR3 regions were amplified from genomic DNA by means of the immunoSEQ Assay, a bias-controlled multiplex PCR. On the study's bioinformatics: The number of nucleated cells in each sample was estimated by amplification of reference gene primers within the assay. To quantify the absolute abundance of each unique TCRbeta CDR3 rearrangement, sequence reads were collapsed and filtered. Productive Simpson clonality was computed per sample as the square root of Simpson's diversity index over productive rearrangements. The table was pulled from immuneACCESS by TCRdb, which kept in-frame rearrangements only. Such tables lose some clones; where checked, under half of the loss comes from unresolved V genes, and the rest has no known cause. The V and J calls and clone size were taken over from that table, and D and trimming were inferred from the DNA. The sample contains 140,000 or so clones, just under 85% of them found a single time. Clones ranked in the top ten supply around 6.2% of the sample.

A distance of 13 bases separates the germline ends of V and J, which lose 2 bases and 2 bases respectively. From the cysteine through the phenylalanine, the CDR3 covers 15 amino acids. Only the CDR3 DNA is retained, 45 bases long and in frame from the first base. CDR1 SNHLY and CDR2 FYNNEI are derived from the germline V gene. In the prospective study, participants were 18 to 89 years old, resided in under 30 geographic areas of the United States, and were enrolled through a virtual design. In the prospective study, participants were assigned to cohorts based on the clinical history participants reported in a screening survey and a study questionnaire. For ImmuneRACE Cohort 3, a participant was defined as recovered based on two consecutive negative NP/OP PCR tests, clearance by a healthcare professional, or resolution of symptoms. Mobile phlebotomists in the prospective study collected whole blood, serum and a nasopharyngeal or oropharyngeal swab from every participant. Participants in the prospective study had the option to provide additional blood draws and questionnaires over a roughly two-month period. Prospective study blood samples were shipped either frozen or at room temperature before DNA extraction.

To note about this clone: The antigen it recognizes is unknown. No much larger clone is present one base from it, and per-base qualities are unavailable.

The TCR was taken from a woman aged 40 to 49 who had recovered from COVID-19. Recombination joined TRBV2 with TRBJ2-7; the D region possibly corresponds to TRBD1 (6 bases align). Sequencing was carried out using PBMCs or T cells enriched from blood (not recorded which). The DNA sequence follows: TGTGCCAGCAGTGAACAGGGGCCCGCCGCCTACGAGCAGTACTTC. It translates to CASSEQGPAAYEQYF.